This entry lists 26 T cell receptor beta chains sequenced from one sample in a study of tumor and adjacent non-tumor tissue in lung cancer. This sample's RNA came from whole unsorted tissue. TCRbeta libraries were built with three rounds of nested PCR, modified from ARM-PCR. MiXCR, applied by TCRdb to the multiplex PCR reads, yields one record per CDR3 protein. The sample contains under 150,000 distinct CDR3 sequences, approximately 64% of which appear only once. The sequenced sample was lung tumor tissue. The receptors derive from a man aged 55 to 70 with small cell lung cancer.

Worth noting for this clonotype: A junction end diverges from the germline sequence, so it may reflect a read error. The chain recombines TRBV11-3 with TRBJ2-3; 8 bases fit TRBD1. This CDR3 has 16 amino acids. Germline CDR1 is SGHNT and CDR2 is YENEEA. The CDR3 region has the DNA TGTGCCAGCAATTCAGCGCGGGACAGGAACACAGATACACAGTATTTT. This codes for CASNSARDRNTDTQYF.

This clonotype came up many times. The V gene is TRBV20-1, the J gene TRBJ1-5, with a weak D call TRBD1 (5 bases). Germline lookup yields CDR1 DFQATT and CDR2 SNEGSKA (reference sequence). The CDR3 extends over 13 amino acids. V gave up 0 bases and J gave up 7 bases, with 10 bases separating them. The CDR3 loop reads CSARDLQGQPQHF. The CDR3 nucleotides are TGCAGTGCTAGAGATCTTCAGGGACAGCCCCAGCATTTT.

This clonotype was counted ten times or more. V gene TRBV12-3 or TRBV12-4 combines with J gene TRBJ2-7; D is unclear. The CDR3 is 10 amino acids. Trimming cost V 3 bases and J 11 bases, with 8 bases left between them. The CDR3 is CASSFYPEYV. CDR3 sequence (DNA): TGTGCCAGCAGTTTCTACCCGGAGTACGTC.

As concerns this clonotype: A junction end diverges from the germline sequence, so it may reflect a read error. The chain combines TRBV20-1 with TRBJ2-7; D call uncertain. In germline, CDR1 is DFQATT, CDR2 SNEGSKA (reference sequence). The CDR3 consists of 13 residues. The DNA of the CDR3 is TGCAGTGCTAGGCCAGGCCTGCTAGGCGAGCATTACTTC. Translation: CSARPGLLGEHYF.

This clonotype has just a few counts. The rearrangement links TRBV5-6 to TRBJ2-5, with D possibly being TRBD2 (6 bases). Germline V gene sequence: CDR1 SGHDT, CDR2 YYEEEE. V dropped 0 bases and J dropped 3 bases, with 15 bases sitting between them. CDR3 length: 16 residues. The CDR3 nucleotides read TGTGCCAGCAGCTTGGTCGGCGGGATAATAGAAGAGACCCAGTACTTC. Translation: CASSLVGGIIEETQYF.

This clonotype showed up many times. Here the CDR3 DNA reads TGCAGCGTTGAAGATCGGTCGGCTAGGAGGGGCACAGATACGCAGTATTTT. The encoded protein is CSVEDRSARRGTDTQYF. The genes are TRBV29-1 and TRBJ2-3, with D perhaps matching TRBD2 (6 bases). V lost 0 bases and J lost 1, with 17 bases in between. This CDR3 is built from 17 residues. Germline loops: CDR1 SQVTM, CDR2 ANQGSEA.

V and J are TRBV28 and TRBJ2-1; tentative D call: TRBD2 (6 bases). The germline V and J ends were trimmed by 3 bases and 9 bases, with 12 bases remaining between them. Germline V gene sequence: CDR1 MDHEN, CDR2 SYDVKM. The CDR3 runs to 13 residues. The CDR3 nucleotides read TGTGCCAGCAGTTTGCGGGGATTTCGTGAGCAGTTCTTC. Protein: CASSLRGFREQFF. The entire variable domain, with the rest obtained from reference TRBV28 and TRBJ2-1, is as follows: DVKVTQSSRYLVKRTGEKVFLECVQDMDHENMFWYRQDPGLGLRLIYFSYDVKMKEKGDIPEGYSVSREKKERFSLILESASTNQTSMYLCASSLRGFREQFFGPGTRLTVL.

The CDR3: CASTRSGGNTEAFF. CDR3 sequence (DNA): TGTGCCAGCACCCGTTCGGGGGGGAACACTGAAGCTTTCTTT. The gene calls are TRBV6-2 or TRBV6-3 and TRBJ1-1, with a tentative D call TRBD1 (5 bases). The V gene lost 7 bases and the J gene lost 1 base, with 13 bases spanning the gap. In germline, CDR1 is MNHEY, CDR2 SVGEGT. This CDR3 spans 14 amino acids.

In regard to this clonotype: This may be a read error, as it is one base from a much larger clone. CDR3 in DNA: TGTGCCAGCAGTGACAGGCATTCCGCCTACGAGCAGTACTTC. It is translated as CASSDRHSAYEQYF. The gene calls are TRBV6-5 and TRBJ2-7, with D maybe TRBD1 (6 bases). The CDR3 extends over 14 amino acids. Germline CDR1 and CDR2: MNHEY and SVGAGI. Trimming pared 5 bases from V and 2 bases from J, leaving 13 bases between.

This chain uses TRBV6-6 with TRBJ2-5, with TRBD2 matching over 16 bases. The V gene's germline CDR1 is MNHNY and CDR2 SVGAGI (reference sequence). V dropped 5 bases and J dropped 5; count of bases not matched to a gene: 8. CDR3 length equals 17 residues. The CDR3 nucleotides read TGTGCCAGCAGTATAGGGACTAGCGGGAGGGCCCGGGAGACCCAGTACTTC. As protein: CASSIGTSGRARETQYF.

V gene TRBV11-2 combines with J gene TRBJ2-7; D is ambiguous. Germline CDR1 SGHAT, CDR2 FQNNGV. The CDR3 spans 14 residues. DNA of the CDR3: TGTACCAGCAGCCCCAACTTGACCTCCTACGAGCAGTACGTC. Translating gives CTSSPNLTSYEQYV.

This clonotype was seen many times. Written as DNA, the CDR3 is TGTGCCAGCAGTCCGTGGACTAGCGGAAGCTCCTACAATGAGCAGTTCTTC. Its translation is CASSPWTSGSSYNEQFF. The chain employs TRBV6-1 and TRBJ2-1; 10 bases are a match to TRBD2. The V gene's germline CDR1 is MNHNS and CDR2 SASEGT. The CDR3 is 17 residues long. Trimming took 5 bases from V and 0 from J; bases not matched to a gene: 7.

The genes are TRBV6-5 and TRBJ2-7, with D possibly matching TRBD2 (7 bases). This CDR3 region has 15 residues. CDR1 and CDR2 (germline): MNHEY, SVGAGI. The CDR3 is CASRGGLAPDYGQYV. The CDR3 nucleotides read TGTGCCAGCAGGGGGGGGCTAGCACCAGACTACGGGCAGTACGTC.

This clonotype was counted only a few times. Given a much more abundant clone one base away, this may be a read error. The chain has TRBV20-1 and TRBJ2-4, with 9 positions matching TRBD1. The CDR3 is 13 residues long. V shed 6 bases and J 7 bases; nucleotides not matched to a gene: 7. CDR1 is DFQATT and CDR2 is SNEGSKA in the germline V gene (reference sequence). This CDR3 is CSAPGQGANIQYF. The DNA of the CDR3 is TGCAGTGCCCCGGGACAGGGAGCCAACATTCAGTACTTC.

The CDR3 DNA follows: TGTGCCAGCACCGAACCCCCGGGACAGGGCGTCGGGGAGCTGTTTTTT. It is translated as CASTEPPGQGVGELFF. The chain uses TRBV28 and TRBJ2-2, with 9 bases lining up with TRBD1. V shed 7 bases and J 7 bases; nucleotides not matched to a gene: 13. This CDR3 comprises 16 residues. Germline CDR1 and CDR2: MDHEN and SYDVKM.

The chain is built from TRBV10-3 and TRBJ1-1, with D tentatively TRBD1 (5 bases). V was pared by 8 bases and J by 4 bases, with 14 bases between. Germline assignment: CDR1 ENHRY and CDR2 SYGVKD. CDR3 length equals 13 residues. The CDR3: CAIGPQGGTEAFF. CDR3 DNA sequence: TGTGCCATCGGCCCCCAGGGCGGCACTGAAGCTTTCTTT.

This clonotype appeared many times. The rearrangement uses TRBV29-1 and TRBJ2-2; no clear D. CDR3 length: 14 residues. The germline V gene encodes CDR1 SQVTM and CDR2 ANQGSEA. Trimming removed 4 bases at V and 1 base at J, with 10 bases between. CDR3 protein: CSVVSSLNTGELFF. The CDR3 nucleotides are TGCAGCGTTGTTAGTAGTCTGAACACCGGGGAGCTGTTTTTT.

Details on this clonotype: The junction and the germline gene differ at one end; a read error may be behind it. V is TRBV30 and J is TRBJ2-2, with D perhaps matching TRBD1 (6 bases). The V gene's germline CDR1 is GTSNPN and CDR2 SVGIG (reference sequence). The CDR3 sequence is 15 residues long. This chain's CDR3 is CVWSVQGPPPGELFF. The DNA for the CDR3 is TGTGTCTGGAGTGTACAGGGCCCCCCGCCCGGGGAGCTGTTTTTT.

This clonotype was recorded at least ten times. The J gene is TRBJ2-3, the V gene TRBV5-1, with no clear D. V was trimmed by 2 bases and J by 6 bases, leaving 7 bases between them. Germline V gene data show CDR1 as SGHRS and CDR2 as YFSETQ. This CDR3 spans 12 amino acids. The CDR3 protein is CASSFERDTQYF. CDR3 nucleotide sequence: TGCGCCAGCAGCTTTGAAAGGGATACGCAGTATTTT.

Note on this clonotype: A much bigger clone sits one base away, suggesting this may be a read error. The J gene is TRBJ1-1, the V gene TRBV6-5; D uncertain. The germline CDR1 and CDR2 sequences are MNHEY and SVGAGI. The CDR3 covers 15 residues. CDR3 amino acids: CTSSYSETMNTEAFF. The CDR3 DNA reads TGTACCAGCAGTTACTCCGAGACAATGAACACTGAAGCTTTCTTT.

On this clonotype: This may come from a read error, since a much larger clone is one base off. The CDR3 region has the DNA TGTGCCAGCAGCTTAGCGAGGCAGGGGAACTATGGCTTCACCTTC. Protein sequence: CASSLARQGNYGFTF. The chain recombines TRBV11-2 with TRBJ1-2, with TRBD1 as a possible D gene (6 bases). This CDR3 has 15 residues. CDR1 and CDR2 from the germline V gene are SGHAT and FQNNGV.

As to this clonotype: This may be a read error: a much more frequent sequence differs by one nucleotide. The V call is TRBV6-1, the J call TRBJ2-1; 10 bases are a match to TRBD2. This CDR3 has 15 residues. The germline CDR1 and CDR2 sequences are MNHNS and SASEGT. Losses at the gene ends were 4 bases for V and 4 bases for J; bases not matched to a gene: 4. Here the CDR3 reads CASSVSGREYNEQFF. The DNA of the CDR3 is TGTGCCAGCAGTGTCAGCGGGAGGGAATACAATGAGCAGTTCTTC.

With respect to this clonotype: Germline and junction disagree at one end, which may indicate a read error. The J gene is TRBJ1-1, the V gene TRBV18; D gene ambiguous. CDR1 is KGHSH, CDR2 LQKENI, per germline. The CDR3 has 12 amino acids. CDR3 bases: TGTGCCAGCTCACCTAGCGCACTTGAAGCTTTATTT. Its protein product is CASSPSALEALF.

This clonotype was recorded at least ten times. J is TRBJ2-7 and V is TRBV6-6; D uncertain. The CDR3 spans 15 residues. The germline V gene encodes CDR1 MNHNY and CDR2 SVGAGI (reference sequence). V lost 2 bases and J lost 4, with 15 bases in between. CDR3 protein: CASSYRETQEYEQYF. Written as DNA, the CDR3 is TGTGCCAGCAGTTACAGAGAAACTCAGGAATACGAGCAGTACTTC.

Regarding this clonotype: Since a much larger clone is just one base distant, this may be a read error. The CDR3 carries no conserved terminal phenylalanine or tryptophan, so it likely arises from a read error. The chain links TRBV12-3 or TRBV12-4 to TRBJ2-3; a weak D match, TRBD1 (6 bases). Trimming removed 4 bases from V and 0 bases from J, with 11 bases in between. The length of the CDR3 is 15 residues. CDR3: CASSWDITSTDTQYL. CDR3 sequence (DNA): TGTGCCAGCAGTTGGGACATAACTAGCACAGATACGCAGTATCTT.

Comment on this clonotype: Just one base apart from a much larger clone, this may be a read error. This chain links TRBV20-1 with TRBJ2-2; 10 bases fit TRBD2. The germline V gene has CDR1 DFQATT and CDR2 SNEGSKA (reference sequence). This CDR3 has 16 amino acids. CDR3 sequence: CNAPLAGALGTGELFF. The CDR3 DNA is TGCAACGCCCCGCTAGCGGGAGCCTTGGGAACCGGGGAGCTGTTTTTT.